This TCR beta chain was observed in a study of PD-1 blockade in classical Hodgkin lymphoma. Study results and limitations: The repertoire differences lack a defined cause, possibly disease activity or prior therapy. Newly diagnosed patients were reported to start with lower TCR diversity than healthy donors.

The CDR3 extends over 13 amino acids. Trimming left V 0 bases short and J 4 bases short, with 6 bases between. Germline values: CDR1 WNHNN, CDR2 SYGVQD (reference sequence). Time point reported: newly diagnosed, previously untreated cHL patient sample. It was PBMCs in newly diagnosed, untreated classical Hodgkin lymphoma that served as comparison. TCRdb keeps only in-frame clones here, not all; method: immunoSEQ multiplex PCR. Of approximately 70,000 clones listed, roughly 93% are singletons. For this clone: The antigen is unknown.

The sequenced material came from peripheral blood mononuclear cells (PBMCs). The chain combines TRBV10-1 with TRBJ1-2; TRBD1 is a possible D gene (6 bases). This TCR was recovered from a human donor with classical Hodgkin lymphoma. The CDR3 sequence: CASSESGGYGYTF. The CDR3 DNA is TGCGCCAGCAGTGAGTCAGGGGGCTATGGCTACACCTTC.